Listed here are 24 T cell receptor beta chains from one sample, sequenced in a study of blood T cell repertoires in COVID-19. Using immunoSEQ multiplex PCR, the repertoire was profiled, and TCRdb retains in-frame clones only, with some absent. The sample consists of about 140,000 clones, around 73% of them appearing once. Sequencing was performed on peripheral blood. These receptors were collected from a woman in her fifties or sixties with active or convalescent COVID-19.

This clone was observed once. The chain employs TRBV7-2 and TRBJ1-3; D is possibly TRBD1 (6 bases). The germline V gene encodes CDR1 SGHTA and CDR2 FQGNSA. Deletions cut 5 bases from V and 7 bases from J, with 21 bases between. CDR3 size: 16 residues. The CDR3 DNA reads as TGTGCCAGCAGCCCCCAACCGGGACATAGAGGGAACACCATATATTTT. Its protein product is CASSPQPGHRGNTIYF.

This clone appeared a few times. The V and J genes are TRBV6-5 and TRBJ1-3; TRBD1 aligns across 7 bases. The CDR3 sequence is 14 residues long. Per germline, CDR1 MNHEY and CDR2 SVGAGI. The junction had 6 bases not matched to a gene; V was cut back by 6 bases and J by 4 bases. As DNA, the CDR3 is TGTGCCAGCAGGGTTCGACAGGGCGGAAACACCATATATTTT. Amino acid sequence: CASRVRQGGNTIYF.

Worth noting for this clone: Being one base from a much bigger clone, this may be a read error. In the same sample, other DNA sequences code for this CDR3. The chain couples TRBV6-5 to TRBJ1-6, with D possibly TRBD1 on 5 matching bases. The germline V gene encodes CDR1 MNHEY and CDR2 SVGAGI. CDR3 length equals 15 residues. The V end was cut by 0 bases, the J end by 10 bases, with 13 bases between. The CDR3 region is CASSYSDRVKSPLHF. In DNA, the CDR3 is TGTGCCAGCAGTTACTCCGACAGAGTTAAATCACCCCTCCACTTT.

This chain links TRBV12-5 with TRBJ1-6; weak D call: TRBD1 (6 bases). CDR3 length: 16 residues. V was clipped by 3 bases and J by 3 bases, with 12 bases between them. Per the germline V gene, CDR1 is LGHNT and CDR2 is FRNRAP. The CDR3 sequence is CASGLDGQIYNSPLHF. CDR3 sequence (DNA): TGTGCTAGTGGTTTAGACGGACAGATCTATAATTCACCCCTCCACTTT. Drawing the rest from reference TRBV12-5 and TRBJ1-6, the complete variable domain is DARVTQTPRHKVTEMGQEVTMRCQPILGHNTVFWYRQTMMQGLELLAYFRNRAPLDDSGMPKDRFSAEMPDATLATLKIQPSEPRDSAVYFCASGLDGQIYNSPLHFGNGTRLTVT.

The rearrangement uses TRBV30 and TRBJ1-6; TRBD1 aligns across 10 bases. Germline V gene sequence: CDR1 GTSNPN, CDR2 SVGIG (reference sequence). The CDR3 runs to 14 residues. Losses at the gene ends were 3 bases for V and 9 bases for J; bases not matched to a gene: 5. CDR3 amino acids: CAWRPGTGVSPLHF. DNA for the CDR3: TGTGCCTGGAGGCCGGGGACAGGGGTTTCACCCCTCCACTTT.

This rearrangement joins TRBV25-1 to TRBJ1-2; maybe TRBD1 (5 bases). Between the trimmed V and J ends, which lost 0 bases and 3 bases, there was a span of 14 bases. CDR1 and CDR2 from the germline V gene are MGHDK and SYGVNS. The CDR3 extends over 16 amino acids. The chain's CDR3 is CASSEYRGGIDYGYTF. In nucleotides, the CDR3 is TGTGCCAGCAGTGAATATAGGGGAGGGATCGACTATGGCTACACCTTC.

The chain has TRBV7-2 and TRBJ1-1; 7 bases are a match to TRBD1. V trimming: 1 base; J trimming: 1 base; junction bases outside the gene matches: 6. This CDR3 has 16 amino acids. The germline V gene has CDR1 SGHTA and CDR2 FQGNSA. This chain's CDR3 is CASSLVTGTPNTEAFF. The CDR3 DNA sequence: TGTGCCAGCAGCTTAGTGACAGGGACACCGAACACTGAAGCTTTCTTT.

V gene TRBV9 combines with J gene TRBJ1-2; D not resolved. Trimming left V 0 bases short and J 1 base short, with 7 bases between. From germline, CDR1 is SGDLS and CDR2 YYNGEE. The CDR3 runs to 14 residues. The CDR3 sequence is CASSVAGFNYGYTF. Written as DNA, the CDR3 is TGTGCCAGCAGCGTAGCAGGTTTTAACTATGGCTACACCTTC.

The V and J genes are TRBV9 and TRBJ1-2; 7 bases map to TRBD1. The CDR3 runs 18 residues. V lost 3 bases and J lost 2; bases outside the gene matches: 16. CDR1 and CDR2 from the germline V gene are SGDLS and YYNGEE. The CDR3 DNA follows: TGTGCCAGCAGCGCCTGGACAGGCTATCTTATTGGCAACTATGGCTACACCTTC. It translates to CASSAWTGYLIGNYGYTF. The full variable domain, completed using reference TRBV9 and TRBJ1-2, is DSGVTQTPKHLITATGQRVTLRCSPRSGDLSVYWYQQSLDQGLQFLIQYYNGEERAKGNILERFSAQQFPDLHSELNLSSLELGDSALYFCASSAWTGYLIGNYGYTFGSGTRLTVV.

The chain recombines TRBV11-2 with TRBJ1-4; 11 bases match TRBD1. The CDR3 spans 15 residues. Looked up from germline, CDR1 is SGHAT and CDR2 is FQNNGV. V dropped 1 base and J dropped 8; count of bases not matched to a gene: 3. The DNA for the CDR3 is TGTGCCAGCAGCTTAGGGGACAGGGGGGGCGAAAAACTGTTTTTT. This encodes CASSLGDRGGEKLFF.

The rearrangement links TRBV27 to TRBJ2-5, with D maybe TRBD1 (6 bases). Per the germline V gene, CDR1 is MNHEY and CDR2 is SMNVEV (reference sequence). This CDR3 is built from 15 residues. The V gene lost 5 bases and the J gene lost 5 bases, with 18 bases spanning the gap. CDR3 nucleotide sequence: TGTGCCAGCAGTGGAGGTGGGGCAGGGGAGGAGACCCAGTACTTC. Translated, it gives CASSGGGAGEETQYF.

The chain has TRBV11-2 and TRBJ1-2; perhaps TRBD1 as D (6 bases). The germline V and J ends were trimmed by 5 bases and 0 bases, with 13 bases remaining between them. Looked up from germline, CDR1 is SGHAT and CDR2 is FQNNGV. CDR3 length: 15 residues. CDR3 sequence reads: CASSHFQGTNYGYTF. CDR3 DNA: TGTGCCAGCAGCCACTTCCAGGGGACTAACTATGGCTACACCTTC.

This chain connects TRBV21-1 to TRBJ1-1. TRBV21-1 is given as a pseudogene. This CDR3 spans 13 amino acids. The CDR3 reads CASPQAKNTEAFF. The CDR3 DNA follows: TGTGCCAGCCCCCAAGCGAAGAACACTGAAGCTTTCTTT.

The chain has TRBV9 and TRBJ2-1, with 9 positions matching TRBD1. CDR1 is SGDLS and CDR2 is YYNGEE in the germline V gene. Unmatched junction bases numbered 10, after V lost 4 bases and J lost 8 bases. The CDR3 is 15 amino acids. In DNA, the CDR3 is TGTGCCAGCAGCACCCGACAGGGGGGGTTCGATGAGCAGTTCTTC. Protein: CASSTRQGGFDEQFF.

V gene TRBV4-3 combines with J gene TRBJ1-3; D not certain. The CDR3 length is 15 residues. Trimming left V 4 bases short and J 5 bases short, with 15 bases between. Germline V gene data show CDR1 as LGHNA and CDR2 as YSLEER. The CDR3 region is CASSPNPNPRNTIYF. CDR3 in DNA: TGCGCCAGCAGCCCGAACCCTAACCCCAGAAACACCATATATTTT.

The V and J genes are TRBV6-4 and TRBJ2-2, with D possibly TRBD1 on 6 matching bases. The germline V gene has CDR1 MRHNA and CDR2 SNTAGT. The CDR3 is made up of 15 amino acids. Trimming pared 0 bases from V and 4 bases from J, leaving 9 bases between. The CDR3 coding sequence is TGTGCCAGCAGTGACTCCGGCAGGGGCACCGGGGAGCTGTTTTTT. This encodes CASSDSGRGTGELFF.

This chain uses TRBV4-3 with TRBJ1-6, with D possibly TRBD1 on 5 matching bases. There are 15 residues in the CDR3. CDR1 and CDR2 (germline): LGHNA, YSLEER. The V end was cut by 0 bases, the J end by 6 bases, with 9 bases between. The CDR3 sequence is CASSQDRAINSPLHF. CDR3 nucleotides: TGCGCCAGCAGCCAAGACAGGGCGATTAATTCACCCCTCCACTTT.

This CDR3 is CSVGGSGGLSYEQYF. For the CDR3, the DNA is TGCAGCGTGGGGGGTAGCGGGGGCCTCTCCTACGAGCAGTACTTC. V gene TRBV29-1 combines with J gene TRBJ2-7; TRBD2 matches 9 bases. CDR3 length: 15 residues. From germline, CDR1 is SQVTM and CDR2 ANQGSEA. The V segment lost 6 bases and the J segment 0 bases; nucleotides outside the gene matches: 9.

This clone has only a few counts. J is TRBJ2-3 and V is TRBV7-2; possibly TRBD1 for D (5 bases). The CDR3 is 14 amino acids. V lost 4 bases and J lost 3, with 11 bases in between. Germline CDR1 and CDR2: SGHTA and FQGNSA. For the CDR3, the DNA is TGTGCCAGCAGCTCCCGACAGATAACAGATACGCAGTATTTT. As protein: CASSSRQITDTQYF.

V is TRBV29-1 and J is TRBJ2-2; D possibly corresponds to TRBD1 (6 bases). The CDR3 is 14 amino acids. The germline V and J ends were trimmed by 7 bases and 4 bases, with 16 bases remaining between them. Germline loops: CDR1 SQVTM, CDR2 ANQGSEA. The DNA of the CDR3 is TGCAGCGCCGGGAAGGGGGTAGGCACCGGGGAGCTGTTTTTT. Its protein is CSAGKGVGTGELFF.

This chain uses TRBV5-6 with TRBJ2-1, with a possible D match to TRBD1 (6 bases). Trimming shortened V by 0 bases and J by 9 bases, and 16 bases separated the two germline ends. This CDR3 is 15 amino acids long. Looked up from germline, CDR1 is SGHDT and CDR2 is YYEEEE. DNA for the CDR3: TGTGCCAGCAGCTTGGTTCTGGGGGCGCAAGTTGAGCAGTTCTTC. Protein product: CASSLVLGAQVEQFF. The variable domain in full, with the rest retrieved from reference TRBV5-6 and TRBJ2-1, is DAGVTQSPTHLIKTRGQQVTLRCSPKSGHDTVSWYQQALGQGPQFIFQYYEEEERQRGNFPDRFSGHQFPNYSSELNVNALLLGDSALYLCASSLVLGAQVEQFFGPGTRLTVL.

This clone was seen only a few times. The chain couples TRBV4-3 to TRBJ2-1, with a possible D match to TRBD2 (5 bases). The CDR3 loop spans 16 amino acids. Germline V gene lookup returns CDR1 LGHNA and CDR2 YSLEER. The V and J ends lost 0 bases and 0 bases respectively, with 9 bases between them. Here the CDR3 reads CASSQDRLASYNEQFF. For the CDR3, the DNA is TGCGCCAGCAGCCAAGATAGGCTAGCCTCCTACAATGAGCAGTTCTTC.

This clone was detected only a few times. The CDR3 spells CASSLSPPISHRGQREKLFF. The CDR3, as DNA: TGTGCCAGCAGTTTATCGCCTCCCATTAGTCACAGGGGGCAACGGGAAAAACTGTTTTTT. The V call is TRBV27, the J call TRBJ1-4; TRBD1 aligns across 9 bases. The CDR3 length is 20 residues. Trimming removed 0 bases from V and 8 bases from J; junction bases left unmatched: 19. CDR1 MNHEY and CDR2 SMNVEV come from the germline V gene (reference sequence).

The chain uses TRBV29-1 and TRBJ1-4, with D uncertain. Germline V gives CDR1 SQVTM, CDR2 ANQGSEA. This CDR3 comprises 11 residues. The ends were cut back, 3 bases at V and 8 bases at J, with 7 bases in the middle. The CDR3 is CSVEREEKLFF. In DNA, the CDR3 is TGCAGCGTTGAGCGGGAAGAAAAACTGTTTTTT.